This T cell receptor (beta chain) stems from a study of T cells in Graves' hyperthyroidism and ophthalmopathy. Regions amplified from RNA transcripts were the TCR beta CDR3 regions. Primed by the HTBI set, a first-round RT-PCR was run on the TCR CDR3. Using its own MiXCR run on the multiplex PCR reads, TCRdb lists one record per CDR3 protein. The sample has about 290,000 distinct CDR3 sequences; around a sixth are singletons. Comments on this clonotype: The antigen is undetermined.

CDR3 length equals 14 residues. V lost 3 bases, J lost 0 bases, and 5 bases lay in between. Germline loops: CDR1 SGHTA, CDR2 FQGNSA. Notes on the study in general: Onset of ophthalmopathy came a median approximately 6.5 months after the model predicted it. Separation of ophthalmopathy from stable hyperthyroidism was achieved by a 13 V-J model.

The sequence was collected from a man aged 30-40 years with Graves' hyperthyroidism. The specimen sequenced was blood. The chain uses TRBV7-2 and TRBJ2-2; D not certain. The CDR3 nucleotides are TGTGCCAGCAGCTTTGGAGCGAACACCGGGGAGCTGTTTTTT. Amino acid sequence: CASSFGANTGELFF.